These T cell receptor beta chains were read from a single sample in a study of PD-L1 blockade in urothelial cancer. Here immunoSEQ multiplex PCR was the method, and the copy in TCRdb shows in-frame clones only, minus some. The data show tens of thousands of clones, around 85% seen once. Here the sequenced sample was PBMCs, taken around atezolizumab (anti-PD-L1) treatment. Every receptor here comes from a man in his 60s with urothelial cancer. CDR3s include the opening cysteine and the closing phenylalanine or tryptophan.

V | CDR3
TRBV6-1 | CASRGGLASYNEQFF
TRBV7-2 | CASTYTGQWYEQYF
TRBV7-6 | CASRQKDRVGETQYF
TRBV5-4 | CASSSRDRGTRETQYF
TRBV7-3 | CASSLGGGRTEAFF
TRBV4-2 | CASSSGGGTDYGYTF
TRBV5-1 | CASSLRWGRETQYF
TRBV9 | CASSLGRQGVYNEQFF
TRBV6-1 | CATVPRQGHQPQHF
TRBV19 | CASSRLAGALDTQYF
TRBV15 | CATSADGEYSNQPQHF
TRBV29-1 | CSVEWGLATDTQYF
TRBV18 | CASSPARTGNTEAFF
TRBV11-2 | CASSFRVGTKNTGELFF
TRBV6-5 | CASSYLGQGGNQPQHF
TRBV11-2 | CASSRGNRNYGYTF
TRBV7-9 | CASSSEGQLGNTIYF
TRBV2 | CASKLTGGYEQYF
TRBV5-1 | CASSLAPRGNEKLFF
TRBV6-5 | CASSSFFGEQYF
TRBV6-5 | CASSSGKSDTQYF
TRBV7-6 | CASRLGDRNTGELFF
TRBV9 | CASSVALGGYEQYF
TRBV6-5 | CASSYGTSGGSETQYF
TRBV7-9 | CASSFSHEQYF
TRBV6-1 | CAINRGLGNTIYF
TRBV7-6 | CASSLGLSYEQYF
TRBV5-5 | CASSFDRTNYGYTF
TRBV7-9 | CASSRGTGGTYEQYF
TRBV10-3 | CAIEQGAGETQYF
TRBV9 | CASSPRGNEQYF
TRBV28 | CASSNEGRGVRAKNIQYF
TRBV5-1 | CASSLPGLAGGGELFF
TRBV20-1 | CSAQDGYTF
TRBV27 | CASSLGGGSVYEQYF
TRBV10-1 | CASSGGGTGTDTQYF
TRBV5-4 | CASSSGLAGLYTQYF
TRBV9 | CASSLRTGQNNEQFF
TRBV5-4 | CASSRIAGNTEAFF
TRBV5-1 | CASSATTTAVNTEAFF
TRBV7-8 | CASSLGRTYNTDTQYF
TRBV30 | CAWGAKTSGRGRTDTQYF
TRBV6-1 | CASSEVGGDVSSPLHF
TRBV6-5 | CASSESDSAYEQYF
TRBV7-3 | CASSPNRGGQYNEQFF
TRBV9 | CASSVGQSPGNTIYF
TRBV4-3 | CASSPSERHGYTF
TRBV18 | CASSPITNRGSYGYTF
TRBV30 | CAWDRVLYGHTF
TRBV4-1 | CASSQEASGRTNVRETQYF
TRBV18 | CASSPGQLGNTIYF
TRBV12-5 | CASGFITSGRTDTQYF
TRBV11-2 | CASSTVGLALF
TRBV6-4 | CASSRESGANVLTF
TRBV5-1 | CASNSRTASSGANVLTF
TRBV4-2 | CASSQTSGRAIGELFF
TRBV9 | CASSAGGFNEKLFF
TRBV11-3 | CASSFGLAGVGDTQYF
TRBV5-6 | CASRPTSLSYEQYF
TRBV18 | CASSPIVGGEEAFF